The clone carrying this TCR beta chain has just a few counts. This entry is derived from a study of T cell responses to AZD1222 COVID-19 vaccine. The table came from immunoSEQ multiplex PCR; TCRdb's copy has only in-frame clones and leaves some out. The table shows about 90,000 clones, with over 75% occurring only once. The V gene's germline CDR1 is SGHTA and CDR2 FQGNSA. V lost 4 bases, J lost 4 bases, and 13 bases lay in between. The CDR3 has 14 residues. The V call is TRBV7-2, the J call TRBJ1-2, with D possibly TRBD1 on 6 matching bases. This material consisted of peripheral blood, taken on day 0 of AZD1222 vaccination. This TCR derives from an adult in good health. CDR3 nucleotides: TGTGCCAGCAGCTCCGGGGACACAAGCTATGGCTACACCTTC. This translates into CASSSGDTSYGYTF.